This TCR beta chain was sequenced for a study of cytomegalovirus exposure and HLA in healthy donors. PCR used 60 Vbeta primers and 13 Jbeta primers. The method was immunoSEQ multiplex PCR; TCRdb's version includes in-frame clones alone and lacks a portion of them. The sample includes around 270,000 clones, under 90% of them seen just once. This clone showed up just a few times. The CDR3 runs 15 residues. Between the trimmed V and J ends, which lost 8 bases and 6 bases, there was a span of 19 bases. Germline assignment: CDR1 SGHDN and CDR2 FVKESK. The sample comprised PBMCs. The source is a girl aged 2-10 years in good health and CMV-seronegative. The chain links TRBV14 to TRBJ2-2; TRBD2 might be the D (5 bases). The CDR3 DNA reads TGTGCCAGCTCATACCAACGCTCCGGGGCCGGGGAGCTGTTTTTT. Encoded protein: CASSYQRSGAGELFF.